This T cell receptor (beta chain) was observed in a study of T cell responses to AZD1222 COVID-19 vaccine. Study outcomes and limitations: Only 5 or 6 individuals given AZD1222 were seropositive at baseline. Spike-specific TCR breadth rose after two AZD1222 doses, and depth rose as well.

The table came from immunoSEQ multiplex PCR; TCRdb's copy has only in-frame clones and leaves some out. The repertoire holds some 150,000 clones, around nine tenths seen once, with less than 3% in the top ten. Regarding this clone: Antigen: not known.

Trimming cost V 1 base and J 6 bases; bases outside gene matches: 9. Germline CDR1 and CDR2: SGHDT and YYEEEE. CDR3 length: 15 amino acids. The sequenced sample was peripheral blood, obtained on day 0 of AZD1222 vaccination. The rearrangement uses TRBV5-6 and TRBJ1-2; 7 bases are a match to TRBD1. This receptor was obtained from an adult in good health. CDR3: CASSLPAGGLDGYTF. CDR3 bases: TGTGCCAGCAGCTTGCCGGCAGGGGGTCTAGATGGCTACACCTTC.